Presented here are 23 T cell receptor beta chains from one specimen sequenced in a study of T cells expressing NK-cell markers. TCRdb re-analyzed the 5' RACE reads; it lists each CDR3 protein once, without DNA. This sample's table has hundreds of thousands of distinct CDR3 sequences. Sequencing used blood T cells: a sorted CD56 or NKG2C T cell subset, CD4+ or CD8+ T cells, or bulk PBMC T cells (not recorded which). These receptors were taken from a man between 18 and 29 years old in good health.

The V gene is TRBV27, the J gene TRBJ2-4; TCRdb's D gene call, TRBD1, goes unchecked for lack of DNA. There are 15 residues in the CDR3. Germline-derived CDR1 and CDR2 are MNHEY and SMNVEV (reference sequence). CDR3 residues: CASTPTGLSGNIQYF.

The chain is built from TRBV11-2 and TRBJ2-2; the D call from TCRdb, TRBD2, cannot be confirmed without DNA. Per the germline V gene, CDR1 is SGHAT and CDR2 is FQNNGV. The length of the CDR3 is 18 residues. The CDR3 sequence: CASSLYGLGRAVSGELFF.

The chain recombines TRBV20-1 with TRBJ2-1; TCRdb selects TRBD2, and the lack of DNA leaves this call unchecked. Germline V gives CDR1 DFQATT, CDR2 SNEGSKA (reference sequence). The CDR3 has 15 amino acids. The CDR3 sequence is CSARREGLDYNEQFF.

The chain has TRBV4-3 and TRBJ2-7; there is no DNA to check the TCRdb D call of TRBD2. In germline, CDR1 is LGHNA, CDR2 YSLEER. The length of the CDR3 is 15 residues. The CDR3 protein is CASSQVAGNAYEQYF.

This chain connects TRBV9 to TRBJ2-3; TCRdb's D gene call, TRBD1, goes unchecked for lack of DNA. Germline CDR1 SGDLS, CDR2 YYNGEE. This CDR3 has 16 amino acids. CDR3 region: CASSVPGTGAADTQYF.

V and J are TRBV4-2 and TRBJ1-2; the D call from TCRdb, TRBD1, cannot be confirmed without DNA. CDR3 length: 14 residues. CDR1 is LGHNA, CDR2 YNFKEQ, per germline. CDR3 region: CASSQPPGNYGYTF.

The CDR3 here is CASSPERYAYEQYF. The V and J genes are TRBV3-1 and TRBJ2-7; TCRdb outputs TRBD2, but without DNA this stays unchecked. Looked up from germline, CDR1 is LGHDT and CDR2 is YNNKEL (reference sequence). CDR3 length: 14 amino acids.

The chain couples TRBV6-1 to TRBJ2-1. The CDR3 is 15 amino acids. Germline values: CDR1 MNHNS, CDR2 SASEGT. The CDR3 is CASSPITSPSREQFF.

The chain has TRBV12-3 or TRBV12-4 and TRBJ2-3; TCRdb's assignment of TRBD1 cannot be checked, as there is no DNA. CDR3 length: 17 amino acids. CDR3 loop: CASSLVVWGDPTDTQYF.

J is TRBJ2-5 and V is TRBV7-9; the TRBD1 assignment by TCRdb is unverifiable without DNA. CDR1 and CDR2 from the germline V gene are SEHNR and FQNEAQ (reference sequence). The CDR3 is made up of 14 amino acids. CDR3 protein: CASSVKRGQETQYF.

The CDR3 region is CASSRGSLDYGYTF. The J gene is TRBJ1-2, the V gene TRBV27; TCRdb picks TRBD1, but there is no DNA to check that call. The CDR3 extends over 14 amino acids. Germline V gene lookup returns CDR1 MNHEY and CDR2 SMNVEV (reference sequence).

This CDR3 is CSGAGQTRVEQFF. This rearrangement joins TRBV29-1 to TRBJ2-1; TCRdb's assignment of TRBD1 cannot be checked, as there is no DNA. Germline V gene data show CDR1 as SQVTM and CDR2 as ANQGSEA. The CDR3 is 13 residues long.

The gene calls are TRBV27 and TRBJ2-4; the D call of TRBD2 rests on TCRdb alone, since no DNA is present to check it. The V gene's germline CDR1 is MNHEY and CDR2 SMNVEV (reference sequence). The CDR3 sequence is 18 residues long. CDR3 sequence: CASSTLLSGRDWENIQYF.

The V call is TRBV29-1, the J call TRBJ2-5. The CDR3 has 13 amino acids. Germline lookup yields CDR1 SQVTM and CDR2 ANQGSEA. The CDR3 protein is CSVEDPVKETQYF.

The J gene is TRBJ1-2, the V gene TRBV29-1; the D call of TRBD1 rests on TCRdb alone, since no DNA is present to check it. The CDR3 contains 16 residues. Germline CDR1 reads SQVTM; CDR2 reads ANQGSEA. CDR3 amino acids: CSVAEPGQGVGYGYTF.

The rearrangement uses TRBV25-1 and TRBJ1-2; TCRdb indicates TRBD1, and absent DNA this call remains unverified. The CDR3 consists of 15 residues. Germline CDR1 is MGHDK and CDR2 is SYGVNS. CDR3 amino acids: CASSEFEGAHYGYTF.

J is TRBJ2-5 and V is TRBV2. The CDR3 covers 13 residues. Germline V gives CDR1 SNHLY, CDR2 FYNNEI. CDR3: CARAAGKQETQYF.

This sequence joins TRBV29-1 and TRBJ2-1; TCRdb lists TRBD2, though no DNA is available to test this call. Germline-derived CDR1 and CDR2 are SQVTM and ANQGSEA. CDR3 length: 15 residues. Here the CDR3 reads CSALVVAGVNNEQFF.

The chain couples TRBV5-8 to TRBJ2-7; TCRdb lists TRBD1, though no DNA is available to test this call. There are 14 residues in the CDR3. CDR1 SGHTS and CDR2 YDEGEE come from the germline V gene. CDR3 amino acids: CASSPRAQGNEQYF.

The rearrangement joins TRBV20-1 to TRBJ2-1; TCRdb indicates TRBD2, and absent DNA this call remains unverified. The length of the CDR3 is 12 residues. Germline CDR1 and CDR2: DFQATT and SNEGSKA (reference sequence). The CDR3 is CSADRLDSEQFF.

The chain uses TRBV4-2 and TRBJ2-1. Germline CDR1 is LGHNA and CDR2 is YNFKEQ. The CDR3 has 14 amino acids. CDR3 protein: CASSQNLENNEQFF.

V and J are TRBV7-9 and TRBJ2-1; TCRdb's D gene call, TRBD1, goes unchecked for lack of DNA. Germline V gene data show CDR1 as SEHNR and CDR2 as FQNEAQ (reference sequence). The CDR3 loop spans 15 amino acids. This chain's CDR3 is CASSPKGGDRNEQFF.

The CDR3 reads CASSVGTGPTDTQYF. The rearrangement uses TRBV7-6 and TRBJ2-3; TCRdb gives TRBD1 as the D gene, but with no DNA this cannot be confirmed. The CDR3 runs to 15 residues. In germline, CDR1 is SGHVS, CDR2 FNYEAQ.